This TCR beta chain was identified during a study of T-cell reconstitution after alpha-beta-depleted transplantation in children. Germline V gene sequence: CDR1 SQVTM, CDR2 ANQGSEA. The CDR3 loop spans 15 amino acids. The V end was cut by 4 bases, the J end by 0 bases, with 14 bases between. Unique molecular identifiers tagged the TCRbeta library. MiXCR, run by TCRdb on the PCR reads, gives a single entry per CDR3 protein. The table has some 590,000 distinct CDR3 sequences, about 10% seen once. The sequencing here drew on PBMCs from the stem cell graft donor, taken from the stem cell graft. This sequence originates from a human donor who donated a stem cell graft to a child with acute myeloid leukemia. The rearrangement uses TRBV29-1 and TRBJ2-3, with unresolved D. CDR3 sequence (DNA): TGCAGCGTTGCCCCGAACGATACCAGCACAGATACGCAGTATTTT. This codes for CSVAPNDTSTDTQYF.